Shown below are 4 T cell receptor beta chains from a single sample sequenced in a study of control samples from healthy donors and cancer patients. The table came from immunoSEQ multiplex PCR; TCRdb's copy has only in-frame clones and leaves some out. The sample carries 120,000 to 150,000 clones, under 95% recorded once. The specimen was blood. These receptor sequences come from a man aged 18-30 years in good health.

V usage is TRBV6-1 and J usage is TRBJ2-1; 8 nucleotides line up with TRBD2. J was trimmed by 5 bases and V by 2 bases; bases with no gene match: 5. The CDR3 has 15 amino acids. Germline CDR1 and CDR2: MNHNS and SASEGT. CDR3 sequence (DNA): TGTGCCAGCAGTGAACAGCGGGAGCTAGACAATGAGCAGTTCTTC. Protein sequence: CASSEQRELDNEQFF.

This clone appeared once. CDR3 DNA sequence: TGTGCCAGCAGTCCAAGGGCCACACCTATCCACGAGCAGTACTTC. Encoded protein: CASSPRATPIHEQYF. The gene calls are TRBV28 and TRBJ2-7; D not certain. There are 15 residues in the CDR3. Between the trimmed V and J ends, which lost 5 bases and 5 bases, there was a span of 19 bases. Germline V gene sequence: CDR1 MDHEN, CDR2 SYDVKM.

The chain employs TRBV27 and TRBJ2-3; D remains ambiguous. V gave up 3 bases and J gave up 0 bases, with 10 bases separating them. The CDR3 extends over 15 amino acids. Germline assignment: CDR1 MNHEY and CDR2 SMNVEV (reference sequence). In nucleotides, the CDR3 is TGTGCCAGCAGTTTCCAGGCCTTCAGCACAGATACGCAGTATTTT. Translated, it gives CASSFQAFSTDTQYF.

CDR3: CASSVPSGNQPQHF. CDR3 in DNA: TGTGCCAGCAGTGTTCCGAGCGGGAATCAGCCCCAGCATTTT. This chain joins TRBV2 and TRBJ1-5, with no clear D. Germline CDR1 SNHLY, CDR2 FYNNEI. V lost 4 bases and J lost 4, with 11 bases in between. This CDR3 is 14 amino acids long.